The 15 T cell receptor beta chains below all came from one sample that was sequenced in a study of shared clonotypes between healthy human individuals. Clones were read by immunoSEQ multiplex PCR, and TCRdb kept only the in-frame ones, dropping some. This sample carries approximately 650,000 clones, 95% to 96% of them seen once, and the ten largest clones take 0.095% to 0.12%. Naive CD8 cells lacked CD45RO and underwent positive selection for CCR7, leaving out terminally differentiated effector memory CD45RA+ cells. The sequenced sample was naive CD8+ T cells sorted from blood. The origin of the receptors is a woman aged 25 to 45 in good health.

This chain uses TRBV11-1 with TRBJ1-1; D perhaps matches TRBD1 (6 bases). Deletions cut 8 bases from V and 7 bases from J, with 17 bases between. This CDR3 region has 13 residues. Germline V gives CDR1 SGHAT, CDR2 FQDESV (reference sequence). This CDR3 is CASGGGSISEAFF. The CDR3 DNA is TGTGCCAGCGGCGGGGGCTCCATCAGTGAAGCTTTCTTT.

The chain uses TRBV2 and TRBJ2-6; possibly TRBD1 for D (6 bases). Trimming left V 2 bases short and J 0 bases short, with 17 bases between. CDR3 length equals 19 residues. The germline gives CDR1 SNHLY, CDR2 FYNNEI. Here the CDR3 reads CASSEWQQGTYSGANVLTF. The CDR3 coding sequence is TGTGCCAGCAGTGAATGGCAGCAGGGGACATACTCTGGGGCCAACGTCCTGACTTTC.

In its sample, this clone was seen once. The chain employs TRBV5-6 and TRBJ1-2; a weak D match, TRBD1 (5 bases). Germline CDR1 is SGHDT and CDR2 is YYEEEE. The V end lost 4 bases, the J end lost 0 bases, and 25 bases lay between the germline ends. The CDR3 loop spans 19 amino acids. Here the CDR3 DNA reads TGTGCCAGCAGCCCCATTGAGGGGTCTAAGTCTCCCGCTAACTATGGCTACACCTTC. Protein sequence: CASSPIEGSKSPANYGYTF.

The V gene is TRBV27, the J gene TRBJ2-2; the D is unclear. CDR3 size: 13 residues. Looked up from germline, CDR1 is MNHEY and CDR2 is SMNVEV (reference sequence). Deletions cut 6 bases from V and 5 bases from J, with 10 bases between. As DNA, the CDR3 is TGTGCCAGCAGACTTATGGGTACCGGGGAGCTGTTTTTT. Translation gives CASRLMGTGELFF.

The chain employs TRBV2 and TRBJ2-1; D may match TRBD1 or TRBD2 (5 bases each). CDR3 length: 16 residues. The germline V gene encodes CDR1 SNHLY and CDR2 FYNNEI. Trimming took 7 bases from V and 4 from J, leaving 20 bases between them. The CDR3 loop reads CASILTGTDGYNEQFF. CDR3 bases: TGTGCCAGCATTCTCACCGGGACGGACGGTTACAATGAGCAGTTCTTC. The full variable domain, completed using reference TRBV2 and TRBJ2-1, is EPEVTQTPSHQVTQMGQEVILRCVPISNHLYFYWYRQILGQKVEFLVSFYNNEISEKSEIFDDQFSVERPDGSNFTLKIRSTKLEDSAMYFCASILTGTDGYNEQFFGPGTRLTVL.

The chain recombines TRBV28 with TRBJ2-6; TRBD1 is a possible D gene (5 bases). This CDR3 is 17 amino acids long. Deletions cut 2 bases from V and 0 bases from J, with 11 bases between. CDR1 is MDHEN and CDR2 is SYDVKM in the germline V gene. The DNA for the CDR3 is TGTGCCAGCAGTTTAGCTGACAGACCCTCTGGGGCCAACGTCCTGACTTTC. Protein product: CASSLADRPSGANVLTF.

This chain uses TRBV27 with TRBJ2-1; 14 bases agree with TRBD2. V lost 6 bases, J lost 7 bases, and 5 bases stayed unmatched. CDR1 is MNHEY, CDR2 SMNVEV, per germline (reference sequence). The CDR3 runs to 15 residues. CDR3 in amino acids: CASSGGLAGENEQFF. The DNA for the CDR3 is TGTGCCAGCAGCGGGGGACTAGCGGGAGAAAATGAGCAGTTCTTC.

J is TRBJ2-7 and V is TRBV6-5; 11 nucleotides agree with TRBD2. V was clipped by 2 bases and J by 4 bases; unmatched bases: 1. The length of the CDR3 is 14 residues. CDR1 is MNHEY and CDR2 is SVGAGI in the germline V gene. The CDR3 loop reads CASSYASGRYEQYF. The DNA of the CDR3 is TGTGCCAGCAGTTACGCTAGCGGGAGGTACGAGCAGTACTTC.

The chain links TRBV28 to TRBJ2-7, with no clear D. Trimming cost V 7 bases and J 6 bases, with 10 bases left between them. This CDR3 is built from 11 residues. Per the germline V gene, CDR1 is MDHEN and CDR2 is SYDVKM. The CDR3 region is CASNQAGEQYF. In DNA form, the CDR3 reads TGTGCCAGCAACCAAGCCGGCGAGCAGTACTTC.

As DNA, the CDR3 is TGTGCCTGGAGTGTACCTTACTGGCTCTATACGCAGTATTTT. Protein product: CAWSVPYWLYTQYF. The V call is TRBV30, the J call TRBJ2-3; D is undetermined. This CDR3 contains 14 residues. The V and J ends lost 0 bases and 7 bases respectively, with 14 bases between them. Germline V gives CDR1 GTSNPN, CDR2 SVGIG (reference sequence).

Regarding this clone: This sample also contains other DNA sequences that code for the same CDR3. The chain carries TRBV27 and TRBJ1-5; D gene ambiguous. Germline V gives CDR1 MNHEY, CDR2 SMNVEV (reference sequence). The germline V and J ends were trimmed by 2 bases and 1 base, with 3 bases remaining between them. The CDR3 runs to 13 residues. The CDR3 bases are TGTGCCAGCAGTTTAGAGAGCAATCAGCCCCAGCATTTT. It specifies CASSLESNQPQHF.

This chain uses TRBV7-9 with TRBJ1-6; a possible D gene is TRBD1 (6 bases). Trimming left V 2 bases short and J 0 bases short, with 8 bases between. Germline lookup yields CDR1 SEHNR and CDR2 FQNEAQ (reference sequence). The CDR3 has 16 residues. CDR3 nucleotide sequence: TGTGCCAGCAGCTTATGGGGGGCCTCCTATAATTCACCCCTCCACTTT. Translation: CASSLWGASYNSPLHF.

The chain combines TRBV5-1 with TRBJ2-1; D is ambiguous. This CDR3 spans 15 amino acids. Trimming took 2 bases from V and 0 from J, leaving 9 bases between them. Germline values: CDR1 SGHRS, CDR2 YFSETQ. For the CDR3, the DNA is TGCGCCAGCAGCTTAACAGCAGCCTCCTACAATGAGCAGTTCTTC. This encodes CASSLTAASYNEQFF.

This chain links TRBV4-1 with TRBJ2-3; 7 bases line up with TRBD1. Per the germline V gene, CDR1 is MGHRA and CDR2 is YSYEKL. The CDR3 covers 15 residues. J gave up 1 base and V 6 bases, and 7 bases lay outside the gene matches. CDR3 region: CASRQQGIGTDTQYF. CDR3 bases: TGCGCCAGCAGACAACAGGGGATCGGCACAGATACGCAGTATTTT.

CDR3 in amino acids: CASSMTGYEQYF. The CDR3 coding sequence is TGTGCCAGTAGTATGACAGGATACGAGCAGTACTTC. The rearrangement uses TRBV19 and TRBJ2-7, with D perhaps matching TRBD1 (6 bases). Trimming stripped 3 bases from V and 4 bases from J, with 7 bases between. Germline-derived CDR1 and CDR2 are LNHDA and SQIVND (reference sequence). This CDR3 has 12 amino acids. Supplemented by reference TRBV19 and TRBJ2-7, the full variable domain reads DGGITQSPKYLFRKEGQNVTLSCEQNLNHDAMYWYRQDPGQGLRLIYYSQIVNDFQKGDIAEGYSVSREKKESFPLTVTSAQKNPTAFYLCASSMTGYEQYFGPGTRLTVT.